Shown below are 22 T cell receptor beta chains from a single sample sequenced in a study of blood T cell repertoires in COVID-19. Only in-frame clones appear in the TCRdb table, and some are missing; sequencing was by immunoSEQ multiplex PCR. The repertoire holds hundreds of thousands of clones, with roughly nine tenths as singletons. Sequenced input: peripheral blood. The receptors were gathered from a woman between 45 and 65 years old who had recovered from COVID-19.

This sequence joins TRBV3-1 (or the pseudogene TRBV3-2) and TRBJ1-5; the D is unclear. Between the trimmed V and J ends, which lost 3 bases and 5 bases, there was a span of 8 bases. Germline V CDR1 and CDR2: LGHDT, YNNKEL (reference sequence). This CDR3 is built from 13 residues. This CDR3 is CASSQGRDQPQHF. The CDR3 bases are TGTGCCAGCAGCCAGGGCCGCGATCAGCCCCAGCATTTT.

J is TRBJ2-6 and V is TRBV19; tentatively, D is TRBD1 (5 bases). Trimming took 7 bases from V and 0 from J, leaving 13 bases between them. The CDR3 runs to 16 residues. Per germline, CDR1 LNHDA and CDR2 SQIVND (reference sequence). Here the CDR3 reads CASNSRAGSGANVLTF. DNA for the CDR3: TGTGCCAGTAACTCCAGGGCTGGCTCTGGGGCCAACGTCCTGACTTTC.

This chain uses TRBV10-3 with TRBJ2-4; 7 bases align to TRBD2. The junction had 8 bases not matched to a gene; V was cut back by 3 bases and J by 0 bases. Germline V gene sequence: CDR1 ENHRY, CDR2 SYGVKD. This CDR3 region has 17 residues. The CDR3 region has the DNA TGTGCCATCAGTGACGTAAGGGAGGGATTAGCCAAAAACATTCAGTACTTC. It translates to CAISDVREGLAKNIQYF.

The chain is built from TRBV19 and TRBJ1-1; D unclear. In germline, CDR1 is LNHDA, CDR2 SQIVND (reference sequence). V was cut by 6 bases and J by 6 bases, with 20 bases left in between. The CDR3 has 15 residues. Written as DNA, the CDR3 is TGTGCCAGTAGCACCCTCGAGCGGGGTTGGCCTGAAGCTTTCTTT. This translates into CASSTLERGWPEAFF.

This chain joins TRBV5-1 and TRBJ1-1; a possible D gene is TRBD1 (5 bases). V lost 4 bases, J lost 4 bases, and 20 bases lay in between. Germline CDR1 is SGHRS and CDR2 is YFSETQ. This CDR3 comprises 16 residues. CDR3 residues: CASSILLTGSSTEAFF. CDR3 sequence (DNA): TGCGCCAGCAGCATACTACTTACAGGATCTAGCACTGAAGCTTTCTTT.

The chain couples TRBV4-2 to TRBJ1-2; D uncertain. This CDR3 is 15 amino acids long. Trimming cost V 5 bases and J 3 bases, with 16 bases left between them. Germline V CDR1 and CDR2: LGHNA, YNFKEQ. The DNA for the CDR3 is TGTGCCAGCAGCGGCGGGTGGACCGCTTACTATGGCTACACCTTC. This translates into CASSGGWTAYYGYTF.

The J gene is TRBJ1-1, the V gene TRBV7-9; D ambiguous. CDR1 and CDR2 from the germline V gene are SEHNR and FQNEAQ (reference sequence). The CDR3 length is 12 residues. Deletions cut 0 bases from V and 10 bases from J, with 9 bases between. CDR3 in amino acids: CASSLALVGAFF. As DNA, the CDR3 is TGTGCCAGCAGCTTAGCGCTAGTGGGAGCTTTCTTT.

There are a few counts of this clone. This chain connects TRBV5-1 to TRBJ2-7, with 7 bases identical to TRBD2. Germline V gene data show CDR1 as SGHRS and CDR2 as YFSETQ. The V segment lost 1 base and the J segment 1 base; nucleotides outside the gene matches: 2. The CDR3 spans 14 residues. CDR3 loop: CASSLIGGSYEQYF. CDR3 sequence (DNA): TGCGCCAGCAGCTTGATCGGGGGGTCCTACGAGCAGTACTTC.

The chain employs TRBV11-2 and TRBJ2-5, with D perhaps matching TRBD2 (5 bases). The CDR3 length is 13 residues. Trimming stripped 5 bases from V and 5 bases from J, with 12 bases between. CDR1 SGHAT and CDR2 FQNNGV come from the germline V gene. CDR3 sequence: CASSRGRGETQYF. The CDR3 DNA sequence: TGTGCCAGCAGCCGAGGTAGAGGGGAGACCCAGTACTTC.

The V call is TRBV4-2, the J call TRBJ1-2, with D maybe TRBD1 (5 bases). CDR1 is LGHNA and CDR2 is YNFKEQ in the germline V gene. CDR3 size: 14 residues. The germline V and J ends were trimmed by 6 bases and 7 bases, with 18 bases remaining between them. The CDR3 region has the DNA TGTGCCAGCAGGAACGGGACTCCGATCTCTGGCTACACCTTC. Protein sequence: CASRNGTPISGYTF.

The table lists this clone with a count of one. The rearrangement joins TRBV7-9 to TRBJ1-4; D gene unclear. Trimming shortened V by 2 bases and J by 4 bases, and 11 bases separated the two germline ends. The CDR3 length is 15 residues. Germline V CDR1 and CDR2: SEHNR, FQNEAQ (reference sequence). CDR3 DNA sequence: TGTGCCAGCAGCTTAACTAACGGGATTAATGAAAAACTGTTTTTT. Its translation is CASSLTNGINEKLFF.

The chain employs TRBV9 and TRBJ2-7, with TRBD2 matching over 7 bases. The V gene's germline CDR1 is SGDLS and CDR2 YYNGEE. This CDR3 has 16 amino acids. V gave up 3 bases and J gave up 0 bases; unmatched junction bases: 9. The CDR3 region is CASSADSGGTSYEQYF. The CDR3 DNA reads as TGTGCCAGCAGCGCGGACTCGGGGGGAACCTCCTACGAGCAGTACTTC.

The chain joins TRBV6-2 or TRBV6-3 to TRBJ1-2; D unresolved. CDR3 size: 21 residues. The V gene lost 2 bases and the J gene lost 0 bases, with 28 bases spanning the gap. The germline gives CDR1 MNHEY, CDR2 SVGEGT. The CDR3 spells CASSYLFSLRERRGANYGYTF. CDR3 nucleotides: TGTGCCAGCAGTTACCTGTTCAGTCTGCGGGAACGTCGTGGGGCTAACTATGGCTACACCTTC.

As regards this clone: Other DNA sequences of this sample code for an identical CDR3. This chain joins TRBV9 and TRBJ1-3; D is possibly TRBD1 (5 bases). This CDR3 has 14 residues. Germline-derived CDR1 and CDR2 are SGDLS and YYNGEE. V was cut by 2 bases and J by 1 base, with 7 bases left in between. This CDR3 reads CASSVAGSGNTIYF. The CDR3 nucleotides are TGTGCCAGCAGCGTTGCAGGGTCTGGAAACACCATATATTTT.

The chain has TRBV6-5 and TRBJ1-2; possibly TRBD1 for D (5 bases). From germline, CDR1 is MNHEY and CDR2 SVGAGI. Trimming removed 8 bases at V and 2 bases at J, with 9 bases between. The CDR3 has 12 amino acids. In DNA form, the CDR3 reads TGTGCCAGCGGCAGGGAAAACTATGGCTACACCTTC. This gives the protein CASGRENYGYTF.

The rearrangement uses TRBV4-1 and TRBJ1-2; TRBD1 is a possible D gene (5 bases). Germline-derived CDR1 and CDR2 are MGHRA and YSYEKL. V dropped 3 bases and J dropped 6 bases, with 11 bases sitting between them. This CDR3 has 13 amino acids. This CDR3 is CASSHRGSDGYTF. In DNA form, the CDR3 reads TGCGCCAGCAGCCACCGGGGGAGCGATGGCTACACCTTC.

The CDR3 nucleotides are TGTGCCAGCAGTCGGGAAACTTCCAATGAGCAGTTCTTC. Its translation is CASSRETSNEQFF. The chain recombines TRBV2 with TRBJ2-1; TRBD2 is a possible D gene (5 bases). Trimming took 5 bases from V and 6 from J, leaving 11 bases between them. This CDR3 comprises 13 residues. Germline CDR1 is SNHLY and CDR2 is FYNNEI.

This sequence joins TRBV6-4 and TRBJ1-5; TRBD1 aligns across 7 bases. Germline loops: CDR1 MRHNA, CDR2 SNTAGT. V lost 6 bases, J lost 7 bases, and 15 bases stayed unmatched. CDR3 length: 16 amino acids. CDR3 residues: CASRTQRTGDGQPQHF. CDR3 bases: TGTGCCAGCAGGACTCAGAGAACAGGGGACGGGCAGCCCCAGCATTTT.

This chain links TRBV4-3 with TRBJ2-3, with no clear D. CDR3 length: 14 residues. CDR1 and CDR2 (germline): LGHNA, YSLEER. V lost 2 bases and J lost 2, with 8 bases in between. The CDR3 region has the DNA TGCGCCAGCAGCCAATTCGTCTACACAGATACGCAGTATTTT. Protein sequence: CASSQFVYTDTQYF.

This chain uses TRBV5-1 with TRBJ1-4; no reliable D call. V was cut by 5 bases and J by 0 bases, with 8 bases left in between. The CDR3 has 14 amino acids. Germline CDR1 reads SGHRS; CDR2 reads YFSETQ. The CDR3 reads CASREAATNEKLFF. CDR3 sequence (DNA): TGCGCCAGCAGGGAGGCAGCAACTAATGAAAAACTGTTTTTT.

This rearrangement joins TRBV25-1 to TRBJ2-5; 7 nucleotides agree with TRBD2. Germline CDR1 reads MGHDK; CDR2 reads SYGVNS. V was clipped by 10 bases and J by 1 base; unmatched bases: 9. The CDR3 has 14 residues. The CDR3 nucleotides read TGTGCCACCGGAAGAGCGGGGACCCAAGAGACCCAGTACTTC. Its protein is CATGRAGTQETQYF.

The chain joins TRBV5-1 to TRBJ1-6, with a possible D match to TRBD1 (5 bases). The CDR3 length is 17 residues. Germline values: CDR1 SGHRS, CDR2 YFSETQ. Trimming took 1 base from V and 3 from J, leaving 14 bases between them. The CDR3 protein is CASSLRTIGFYNSPLHF. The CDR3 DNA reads TGCGCCAGCAGCTTGAGGACAATCGGCTTCTATAATTCACCCCTCCACTTT.